Below are 15 T cell receptor beta chains sequenced from a single sample in a study of response to subunit inactivated influenza vaccine. TCRdb redid the calling of the RT-PCR reads with MiXCR, one entry per CDR3 protein. Among about 310,000 distinct CDR3 sequences listed, roughly a fifth were seen once. The specimen was PBMCs from blood, collected about 20 months after vaccination. These receptors came from a man in his fifties or sixties who received an inactivated influenza vaccine.

The rearrangement links TRBV29-1 to TRBJ2-6; D possibly corresponds to TRBD2 (5 bases). The germline gives CDR1 SQVTM, CDR2 ANQGSEA. The germline V and J ends were trimmed by 3 bases and 3 bases, with 9 bases remaining between them. The CDR3 loop spans 14 amino acids. The CDR3 sequence is CSVDSGFGANVLTF. For the CDR3, the DNA is TGCAGCGTTGACTCGGGGTTTGGGGCCAACGTCCTGACTTTC.

This clonotype was observed a handful of times. V and J are TRBV5-1 and TRBJ1-3; D gene ambiguous. Trimming stripped 0 bases from V and 0 bases from J, with 13 bases between. Per the germline V gene, CDR1 is SGHRS and CDR2 is YFSETQ. The CDR3 contains 17 residues. The CDR3 is CASSLEGVTSSGNTIYF. In DNA form, the CDR3 reads TGCGCCAGCAGCTTGGAGGGCGTCACCAGCTCTGGAAACACCATATATTTT.

This clonotype was observed a few times. V is TRBV7-2 and J is TRBJ1-3, with TRBD1 matching over 7 bases. The CDR3 sequence is 16 residues long. V dropped 3 bases and J dropped 0; count of bases not matched to a gene: 5. Looked up from germline, CDR1 is SGHTA and CDR2 is FQGNSA. The CDR3 nucleotides are TGTGCCAGCAGCTTCCGGACAGGCTCCTCTGGAAACACCATATATTTT. It codes for CASSFRTGSSGNTIYF.

V usage is TRBV14 and J usage is TRBJ1-6, with D possibly being TRBD1 (5 bases). Germline loops: CDR1 SGHDN, CDR2 FVKESK. The V and J ends lost 5 bases and 7 bases respectively, with 12 bases between them. The CDR3 consists of 14 residues. The chain's CDR3 is CASSYLGPNSPLHF. CDR3 in DNA: TGTGCCAGCAGCTACTTGGGACCGAATTCACCCCTCCACTTT. Filled out from reference TRBV14 and TRBJ1-6, the complete variable domain reads EAGVTQFPSHSVIEKGQTVTLRCDPISGHDNLYWYRRVMGKEIKFLLHFVKESKQDESGMPNNRFLAERTGGTYSTLKVQPAELEDSGVYFCASSYLGPNSPLHFGNGTRLTVT.

This clonotype was found a few times. V and J are TRBV12-3 or TRBV12-4 and TRBJ1-2; 7 bases map to TRBD1. CDR3 length equals 13 residues. Unmatched junction bases numbered 3, after V lost 3 bases and J lost 5 bases. Here the CDR3 reads CASSFQQGYGYTF. DNA for the CDR3: TGTGCCAGCAGTTTCCAACAGGGGTATGGCTACACCTTC.

The chain carries TRBV20-1 and TRBJ1-2; D uncertain. The V end lost 3 bases, the J end lost 10 bases, and 15 bases lay between the germline ends. The germline V gene encodes CDR1 DFQATT and CDR2 SNEGSKA (reference sequence). CDR3 length: 12 residues. CDR3 DNA: TGCAGTGCTAGGTCAATTCTTCCGGACTACACCTTC. Its translation is CSARSILPDYTF.

The V and J genes are TRBV5-1 and TRBJ1-3; a weak D match, TRBD1 (5 bases). Germline-derived CDR1 and CDR2 are SGHRS and YFSETQ. The CDR3 contains 15 residues. Trimming pared 0 bases from V and 0 bases from J, leaving 7 bases between. The CDR3 region is CASSLGQNSGNTIYF. Here the CDR3 DNA reads TGCGCCAGCAGCTTGGGACAGAACTCTGGAAACACCATATATTTT.

A note on this clonotype: This may arise from a read error, as a much more abundant clone is one base away. The chain combines TRBV29-1 with TRBJ1-2; possible D gene TRBD1, 5 bases. CDR1 and CDR2 from the germline V gene are SQVTM and ANQGSEA. The CDR3 sequence is 10 residues long. V gave up 4 bases and J gave up 6 bases, with 6 bases separating them. This chain's CDR3 is CSVVRDGYTF. CDR3 bases: TGCAGCGTTGTCAGGGATGGCTACACCTTC.

This clonotype has a count of ten or more. V usage is TRBV12-3 or TRBV12-4 and J usage is TRBJ2-7; 8 bases are shared with TRBD1. The CDR3 extends over 14 amino acids. V was pared by 1 base and J by 5 bases, with 4 bases of the junction left unmatched. Written as DNA, the CDR3 is TGTGCCAGCAGTTTAGGTCCAGGGGGCCACGAGCAGTACTTC. It specifies CASSLGPGGHEQYF.

This chain joins TRBV5-6 and TRBJ2-1; 9 bases agree with TRBD2. Germline CDR1 SGHDT, CDR2 YYEEEE. This CDR3 is built from 16 residues. The trim removed 4 bases at V and 3 bases at J, leaving 8 bases unmatched. CDR3 bases: TGTGCCAGCAGCCCTTTAGCGGGAGATTTCTACAATGAGCAGTTCTTC. It yields the protein CASSPLAGDFYNEQFF. Full variable domain (remainder filled in from reference TRBV5-6 and TRBJ2-1): DAGVTQSPTHLIKTRGQQVTLRCSPKSGHDTVSWYQQALGQGPQFIFQYYEEEERQRGNFPDRFSGHQFPNYSSELNVNALLLGDSALYLCASSPLAGDFYNEQFFGPGTRLTVL.

This clonotype was seen ten or more times. The chain links TRBV7-2 to TRBJ1-4; D gene uncertain. The V and J ends lost 1 base and 14 bases respectively, with 8 bases between them. CDR1 and CDR2 (germline): SGHTA, FQGNSA. The CDR3 totals 11 residues. This chain's CDR3 is CASSLGVGLFF. The CDR3 nucleotides are TGTGCCAGCAGCTTAGGGGTTGGGCTGTTTTTT.

This clonotype was observed many times. This chain connects TRBV6-1 to TRBJ1-1; TRBD1 agrees at 8 bases. The germline V gene encodes CDR1 MNHNS and CDR2 SASEGT. V lost 6 bases, J lost 3 bases, and 3 bases stayed unmatched. The CDR3 is 13 residues long. The CDR3 is CASSQDRDTEAFF. CDR3 DNA sequence: TGTGCCAGCAGCCAGGACAGGGACACTGAAGCTTTCTTT.

On this clonotype: Germline is not matched at one junction end, which may reflect a read error. The rearrangement joins TRBV5-1 to TRBJ2-1; TRBD2 might be the D (6 bases). This CDR3 spans 12 amino acids. The germline gives CDR1 SGHRS, CDR2 YFSETQ. CDR3 sequence reads: CASSADYNQQFF. CDR3 nucleotides: TGCGCCAGCAGCGCGGACTACAATCAGCAGTTCTTC.

This rearrangement joins TRBV11-1 to TRBJ2-2; 14 nucleotides match TRBD2. Germline lookup yields CDR1 SGHAT and CDR2 FQDESV (reference sequence). The CDR3 loop spans 21 amino acids. The trim removed 2 bases at V and 3 bases at J, leaving 14 bases unmatched. CDR3 amino acids: CASSLNRHRLAGGRYTGELFF. CDR3 in DNA: TGTGCCAGCAGCTTAAACCGCCATCGACTAGCGGGGGGGCGGTACACCGGGGAGCTGTTTTTT.

A few counts support this clonotype. This rearrangement joins TRBV28 to TRBJ2-5; 9 bases match TRBD1. J gave up 5 bases and V 3 bases, and 10 bases lay outside the gene matches. The germline CDR1 and CDR2 sequences are MDHEN and SYDVKM. There are 16 residues in the CDR3. The CDR3 reads CASSLDGTGTIETQYF. CDR3 DNA: TGTGCCAGCAGTTTGGACGGGACAGGGACGATCGAGACCCAGTACTTC.